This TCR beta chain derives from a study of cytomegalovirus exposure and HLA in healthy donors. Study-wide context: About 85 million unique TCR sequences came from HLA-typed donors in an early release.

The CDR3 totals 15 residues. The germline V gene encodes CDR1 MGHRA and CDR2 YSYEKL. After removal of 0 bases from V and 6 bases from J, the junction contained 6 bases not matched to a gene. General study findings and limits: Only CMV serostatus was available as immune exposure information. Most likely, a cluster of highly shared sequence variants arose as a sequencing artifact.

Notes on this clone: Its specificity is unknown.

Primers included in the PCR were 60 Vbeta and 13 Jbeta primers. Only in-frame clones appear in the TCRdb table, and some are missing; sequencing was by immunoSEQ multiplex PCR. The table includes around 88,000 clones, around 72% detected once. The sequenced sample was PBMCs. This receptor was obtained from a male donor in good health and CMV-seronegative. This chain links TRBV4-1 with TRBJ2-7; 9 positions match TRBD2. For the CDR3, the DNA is TGCGCCAGCAGCCAAGATGGGCGGGGGGGGACCGAGCAGTACTTC. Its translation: CASSQDGRGGTEQYF.